These 16 T cell receptor beta chains came from one sample sequenced in a study of T-cell memory formation after mild COVID-19. Via MiXCR, TCRdb re-called the 5' RACE reads, giving one row per CDR3 protein. The data hold a few hundred thousand distinct CDR3 sequences, with about an eighth observed a single time. Source material: PBMCs or a T cell subset sorted from them (not recorded which). The receptors stem from a man aged 18-30 years who had mild COVID-19 (a few samples of this study predate the infection). Cell type and time point are not known.

This clonotype showed up many times. V gene TRBV5-1 combines with J gene TRBJ2-2; TRBD2 matches at 7 bases. The trim removed 0 bases at V and 1 base at J, leaving 0 bases unmatched. This CDR3 has 15 amino acids. CDR1 and CDR2 from the germline V gene are SGHRS and YFSETQ. The CDR3 bases are TGCGCCAGCAGCTTGGTAGCGGGGAACACCGGGGAGCTGTTTTTT. This translates into CASSLVAGNTGELFF.

This clonotype was detected only a few times. The chain has TRBV7-2 and TRBJ2-7; D remains unclear. The V end was cut by 0 bases, the J end by 0 bases, with 6 bases between. This CDR3 is 14 amino acids long. Germline V lookup: CDR1 SGHTA, CDR2 FQGNSA. This chain's CDR3 is CASSLAASSYEQYF. In nucleotides, the CDR3 is TGTGCCAGCAGCTTAGCGGCTAGCTCCTACGAGCAGTACTTC.

The V and J genes are TRBV6-6 and TRBJ2-4, with D uncertain. CDR1 is MNHNY, CDR2 SVGAGI, per germline (reference sequence). The CDR3 has 14 residues. Trimming cost V 2 bases and J 0 bases, with 5 bases left between them. In DNA form, the CDR3 reads TGTGCCAGCAGTTACGGGCTAGCCAAAAACATTCAGTACTTC. Encoded protein: CASSYGLAKNIQYF.

The V gene is TRBV7-2, the J gene TRBJ2-3; D remains unclear. V lost 5 bases to trimming and J lost 6 bases, with 12 bases between them. This CDR3 is built from 13 residues. CDR1 and CDR2 (germline): SGHTA, FQGNSA. The CDR3 here is CASSRTHRDTQYF. In nucleotides, the CDR3 is TGTGCCAGCAGCCGCACCCACCGGGATACGCAGTATTTT.

The V and J genes are TRBV7-2 and TRBJ1-5, with 8 bases that match TRBD1. CDR3 length equals 14 residues. CDR1 is SGHTA and CDR2 is FQGNSA in the germline V gene. V dropped 3 bases and J dropped 6; count of bases not matched to a gene: 4. The DNA for the CDR3 is TGTGCCAGCAGCTTCCAGGGGGCTGGTCAGCCCCAGCATTTT. This codes for CASSFQGAGQPQHF.

The sample holds a few counts of this clonotype. This rearrangement joins TRBV7-2 to TRBJ1-3; D not resolved. Per germline, CDR1 SGHTA and CDR2 FQGNSA. The CDR3 length is 12 residues. V was cut by 3 bases and J by 3 bases, with 3 bases left in between. The CDR3 sequence: CASSFHGNTIYF. The CDR3 DNA is TGTGCCAGCAGCTTCCATGGAAACACCATATATTTT.

This clonotype has just a few counts. The gene calls are TRBV21-1 and TRBJ2-7; the DNA was not used to check the table's D call, TRBD1. TRBV21-1 is a pseudogene segment. The CDR3 runs 14 residues. CDR3 DNA sequence: TGTGCCAGCATCAGACAGGGCCCAACCTACGAGCAGTACGTC. Encoded protein: CASIRQGPTYEQYV.

This chain links TRBV11-2 with TRBJ2-7, with TRBD1 matching 7 bases. This CDR3 is built from 14 residues. Germline V gene data show CDR1 as SGHAT and CDR2 as FQNNGV. The V and J ends lost 4 bases and 2 bases, in that order; junction bases with no gene match: 5. CDR3: CASSYGQETYEQYF. CDR3 bases: TGTGCCAGCAGCTACGGACAGGAAACCTACGAGCAGTACTTC.

The rearrangement links TRBV18 to TRBJ2-7, with D perhaps given as TRBD1 or TRBD2 (5 bases each). The V end was cut by 4 bases, the J end by 4 bases, with 17 bases between. The CDR3 runs to 15 residues. Germline CDR1 and CDR2: KGHSH and LQKENI. CDR3 region: CASSLVDTEGYEQYF. The CDR3 nucleotides read TGTGCCAGCTCACTAGTAGACACAGAGGGGTACGAGCAGTACTTC.

This clonotype was recorded a few times. The rearrangement joins TRBV20-1 to TRBJ2-1; 8 nucleotides line up with TRBD1. CDR1 DFQATT and CDR2 SNEGSKA come from the germline V gene (reference sequence). V trimming: 2 bases; J trimming: 4 bases; junction bases outside the gene matches: 7. The CDR3 contains 15 residues. CDR3 DNA sequence: TGCAGTGCTAGATCAGGACAGGGTCCTTACAATGAGCAGTTCTTC. It translates to CSARSGQGPYNEQFF.

The chain links TRBV6-2 or TRBV6-3 to TRBJ2-2; D gene unclear. Germline loops: CDR1 MNHEY, CDR2 SVGEGT. The CDR3 is 13 residues long. Trimming shortened V by 2 bases and J by 5 bases, and 6 bases separated the two germline ends. The CDR3 region is CASSYVGTGELFF. In nucleotides, the CDR3 is TGTGCCAGCAGTTACGTGGGAACCGGGGAGCTGTTTTTT.

Only a few counts were recorded for this clonotype. The gene calls are TRBV14 and TRBJ2-3; D is tentatively TRBD1 or TRBD2 (5 bases each). Trimming took 3 bases from V and 7 from J, leaving 17 bases between them. Germline values: CDR1 SGHDN, CDR2 FVKESK. The length of the CDR3 is 15 residues. The CDR3, as DNA: TGTGCCAGCAGCCAGGGGTCCTCGTGGGGGAATACGCAGTATTTT. It encodes CASSQGSSWGNTQYF. Full variable domain (outside the CDR3, taken from reference TRBV14 and TRBJ2-3): EAGVTQFPSHSVIEKGQTVTLRCDPISGHDNLYWYRRVMGKEIKFLLHFVKESKQDESGMPNNRFLAERTGGTYSTLKVQPAELEDSGVYFCASSQGSSWGNTQYFGPGTRLTVL.

This clonotype was found once. The genes are TRBV28 and TRBJ2-3; TRBD1 agrees at 10 bases. Germline-derived CDR1 and CDR2 are MDHEN and SYDVKM. CDR3 length equals 18 residues. Trimming removed 7 bases from V and 0 bases from J; junction bases left unmatched: 13. The CDR3 DNA follows: TGTGCCAGCACCACTCACAGGACAGGGGGGTTTAGCACAGATACGCAGTATTTT. It is translated as CASTTHRTGGFSTDTQYF.

This rearrangement joins TRBV7-9 to TRBJ2-7, with D hard to call. This CDR3 is built from 12 residues. V was shortened by 5 bases and J by 5 bases, with 10 bases between the two germline ends. Germline V CDR1 and CDR2: SEHNR, FQNEAQ (reference sequence). The CDR3 spells CASSAPFNEQYF. The CDR3 nucleotides read TGTGCCAGCAGCGCCCCCTTCAACGAGCAGTACTTC.

This clonotype was counted many times. The chain is built from TRBV2 and TRBJ2-2; D not resolved. The length of the CDR3 is 13 residues. V gave up 5 bases and J gave up 0 bases, with 4 bases separating them. Germline V CDR1 and CDR2: SNHLY, FYNNEI. The CDR3 DNA follows: TGTGCCAGCAGTCGGGCGAACACCGGGGAGCTGTTTTTT. Translating it yields CASSRANTGELFF.

This chain links TRBV7-3 with TRBJ2-1, with TRBD2 matching 12 bases. From germline, CDR1 is SGHTA and CDR2 FQGTGA. This CDR3 is built from 17 residues. Losses at the gene ends were 5 bases for V and 0 bases for J; bases not matched to a gene: 5. The CDR3 sequence: CASSGLAGTSSYNEQFF. CDR3 DNA: TGTGCCAGCAGCGGACTAGCGGGAACGAGCTCCTACAATGAGCAGTTCTTC.